This TCR beta chain comes out of a study of cytotoxic CD8 clonotypes in ibrutinib-treated CLL. This clone occurred a few times. About 2 micrograms of genomic DNA, which was extracted from cryopreserved PBMCs, served as the material used for the TCR beta libraries. The V end lost 3 bases, the J end lost 3 bases, and 7 bases lay between the germline ends. Germline V CDR1 and CDR2: MRHNA, SNTAGT. The CDR3 has 13 residues. This table comes from immunoSEQ multiplex PCR, and its TCRdb copy is limited to in-frame clones, with some not included. The sample contains 140,000 to 150,000 clones, 60% to 85% of which appear only once.

J is TRBJ2-3 and V is TRBV6-4; D is uncertain. This clonotype originated in a human donor with chronic lymphocytic leukemia. Sequenced here: PBMCs, sampled after 24 months of ibrutinib treatment. CDR3 sequence reads: CASSESETDTQYF. Here the CDR3 DNA reads TGTGCCAGCAGTGAATCCGAGACAGATACGCAGTATTTT.